Only a few counts were recorded for the clone carrying this TCR beta chain. The antigen remains undetermined. These data belong to a study of T cells in Graves' hyperthyroidism and ophthalmopathy. Background on the study: Peripheral blood was obtained at initial diagnosis, preceding any treatment. Whole-study findings and limits: Blood also carried most thyroid clonotypes expanded above 0.001.

Ophthalmopathy cases met thresholds of Clinical Activity Score at least 3, NOSPECS grade at least 4 and duration under 3 months. The study left out patients who had uncontrolled infection, other autoimmune disease, pregnancy or lactation. The V and J ends lost 8 bases and 7 bases, in that order; junction bases with no gene match: 11. This CDR3 contains 17 residues. RNA transcripts were the template for amplifying TCR beta CDR3 regions. First-round RT-PCR targeting the TCR CDR3 was performed with the HTBI primer set. TCRdb re-derived calls from the multiplex PCR reads in MiXCR, one entry per CDR3 protein. The sample contains more than 300,000 distinct CDR3 sequences, roughly 20% of which appear only once.

The J gene is TRBJ2-2, the V gene TRBV12-3 or TRBV12-4, with TRBD2 matching 15 bases. The clonotype originates from a man aged 18 to 30 with Graves' ophthalmopathy. Sequencing was carried out using blood. This chain's CDR3 is CASGLPGTSGGNGELFF. The CDR3 bases are TGTGCCAGCGGTCTACCCGGGACTAGCGGGGGGAACGGGGAGCTGTTTTTT.